Detailed here is one T cell receptor (beta chain). Its antigen is as yet unknown. Within the sample, other DNA sequences also encode this same CDR3. These data belong to a study of cytomegalovirus exposure and HLA in healthy donors. The wider study: Earlier, 117 million unique TCR beta sequences were recovered from 200 million or so T cells by an analysis. Drawn from HLA-typed donors, around 85 million unique TCRs were held in an early data release. The study's findings and limits: Most TCRs appeared rarely, but some public TCRs recurred in many donors. There were some V segments, including TRBV6-2 and TRBV6-3, excluded as indistinguishable.

The PCR made use of 60 Vbeta and 13 Jbeta primers. Only in-frame clones appear in the TCRdb table, and some are missing; sequencing was by immunoSEQ multiplex PCR. Found here are 150,000 to 200,000 clones, approximately 75% of them singletons; the top ten hold approximately 2.1%. Unmatched junction bases numbered 3, after V lost 3 bases and J lost 4 bases. The CDR3 loop spans 13 amino acids. Germline CDR1 and CDR2: SGHKS and YYEKEE (reference sequence). The specimen was PBMCs. This chain connects TRBV5-5 to TRBJ2-5; 7 bases are a match to TRBD2. This clonotype was obtained from a middle-aged man in good health and CMV-seropositive. The CDR3 is CASSSPGGETQYF. CDR3 coding DNA: TGTGCCAGCAGCTCCCCGGGAGGAGAGACCCAGTACTTC. Drawing the rest from reference TRBV5-5 and TRBJ2-5, the complete variable domain is DAGVTQSPTHLIKTRGQQVTLRCSPISGHKSVSWYQQVLGQGPQFIFQYYEKEERGRGNFPDRFSARQFPNYSSELNVNALLLGDSALYLCASSSPGGETQYFGPGTRLLVL.